This T cell receptor beta chain is from a study of T cell changes during pregnancy in multiple sclerosis. This CDR3 region has 14 residues. Germline V lookup: CDR1 SGHTA, CDR2 FQGNSA. Losses at the gene ends were 5 bases for V and 7 bases for J; bases not matched to a gene: 11. The data were produced by immunoSEQ multiplex PCR, yet TCRdb's version contains in-frame clones alone and is incomplete. The sample lists approximately 44,000 clones; 80% to 90% were seen once. V usage is TRBV7-2 and J usage is TRBJ2-7; 7 bases align to TRBD2. The receptor was isolated from a female donor with multiple sclerosis, enrolled in a pregnancy study. Sequencing used CD4+ T cells from peripheral blood mononuclear cells, obtained in the first trimester of pregnancy. CDR3 amino acids: CASSPWTSLGEQYF. DNA for the CDR3: TGTGCCAGCAGCCCTTGGACTAGTTTGGGGGAGCAGTACTTC.